This T cell receptor beta chain is drawn from a study of blood T cell repertoires in COVID-19. Whole-study context: Donors in the United States, Italy and Spain gave samples during acute or convalescent COVID-19.

The data were produced by immunoSEQ multiplex PCR, yet TCRdb's version contains in-frame clones alone and is incomplete. The sample yields about 130,000 clones, about 94% seen once. Trimming cost V 2 bases and J 10 bases; bases outside gene matches: 7. CDR3 size: 14 residues. CDR1 is MNHNS and CDR2 is SASEGT in the germline V gene. This chain connects TRBV6-1 to TRBJ2-2, with TRBD1 identical over 7 bases. This TCR was recovered from a man in his fifties with COVID-19, enrolled during active disease. Source material: peripheral blood. The CDR3 DNA is TGTGCCAGCAGTGAAACGACAGGGCTGGAGGAGCTGTTTTTT. Amino acids: CASSETTGLEELFF.